This T cell receptor (beta chain) is drawn from a study of human T cells and chemical hapten exposure. Overall study: Per-sample variation in TCR yield stemmed mainly from small pooled library volume differences.

This clonotype has ten or more counts. The antigen remains undetermined. From the RACE reads, TCRdb called clonotypes with MiXCR, one entry per CDR3 protein. The sample yields some 120,000 distinct CDR3 sequences, approximately 9.5% seen once. Time point meaning: healthy volunteer bleed at 2 weeks. Sequencing started from total RNA isolated from unfractionated whole blood. Study-wide points: High-frequency TCRs, those above 1 in 1000, stayed the same after DPC sensitization.

The sequence derives from a male donor in good health. Some clones in this sample may be carry-over from other donors' samples. Sequences were obtained from whole blood.

CDR3 DNA: TGCGCCAGCAGCCCAGTTGCGGAGTTCAGAAATGAGCAGTTCTTC. The encoded protein is CASSPVAEFRNEQFF. The chain is built from TRBV5-1 and TRBJ2-1; D remains unclear. CDR1 SGHRS and CDR2 YFSETQ come from the germline V gene. The CDR3 sequence is 15 residues long. The V gene lost 4 bases and the J gene lost 7 bases, with 18 bases spanning the gap.